One sample yielded the 19 T cell receptor beta chains listed below, sequenced in a study of patients and donors after allogeneic stem cell transplantation. In TCRdb, the RT-PCR reads were re-called with MiXCR into one record per CDR3 protein. The sample includes about 150,000 distinct CDR3 sequences, about 40% of them seen just once. The sequenced sample consisted of blood, either unsorted or a sorted T cell fraction (not recorded which). The receptors shown here come from a human donor who was either an allogeneic HSCT recipient or a stem cell or donor lymphocyte infusion donor (not recorded which). It is not recorded whose cells these are; they may come from a transplant donor.

This clonotype has more than one count but fewer than ten. The chain recombines TRBV21-1 with TRBJ1-2; TRBD1, the D gene given by the table, was not confirmed from the DNA. TRBV21-1 is a known pseudogene. This CDR3 has 11 amino acids. As DNA, the CDR3 is TGTGCCAGCAGCAGCCGTTACAGGTGGACCTTC. As protein: CASSSRYRWTF.

The chain uses TRBV28 and TRBJ2-5; TRBD2 might be the D (5 bases). CDR1 MDHEN and CDR2 SYDVKM come from the germline V gene. The V end lost 7 bases, the J end lost 5 bases, and 23 bases lay between the germline ends. The CDR3 is 16 residues long. The CDR3 loop reads CASTRRGSSVGETQYF. The DNA of the CDR3 is TGTGCCAGCACCCGGAGAGGGTCCTCCGTCGGGGAGACCCAGTACTTC.

The CDR3 loop is CASSVGGMNTGELFF. For the CDR3, the DNA is TGTGCCAGCAGCGTAGGGGGGATGAACACCGGGGAGCTGTTTTTT. The V call is TRBV9, the J call TRBJ2-2; D may match TRBD1 or TRBD2 (5 bases each). V dropped 0 bases and J dropped 1 base, with 7 bases sitting between them. Germline loops: CDR1 SGDLS, CDR2 YYNGEE. This CDR3 comprises 15 residues.

A few counts support this clonotype. The CDR3 here is CASRTPGDTEAFF. As DNA, the CDR3 is TGCGCCAGCAGGACACCTGGCGACACTGAAGCTTTCTTT. The chain combines TRBV5-1 with TRBJ1-1, with D hard to call. Germline CDR1 reads SGHRS; CDR2 reads YFSETQ. The CDR3 has 13 amino acids. Trimming removed 5 bases from V and 3 bases from J, with 11 bases in between.

The V and J genes are TRBV5-1 and TRBJ1-2, with a possible D match to TRBD1 (5 bases). The CDR3 runs to 13 residues. The germline CDR1 and CDR2 sequences are SGHRS and YFSETQ. The ends were cut back, 2 bases at V and 8 bases at J, with 13 bases in the middle. The CDR3 loop reads CASSLSGRPGYTF. Written as DNA, the CDR3 is TGCGCCAGCAGCTTATCAGGGCGCCCGGGCTACACCTTC.

This clonotype occurred once. The chain couples TRBV18 to TRBJ1-1; D unresolved. CDR1 is KGHSH and CDR2 is LQKENI in the germline V gene. V lost 3 bases to trimming and J lost 3 bases, with 8 bases between them. The CDR3 length is 13 residues. CDR3 protein: CASSPGKDTEAFF. CDR3 sequence (DNA): TGTGCCAGCTCACCGGGGAAGGACACTGAAGCTTTCTTT.

The chain joins TRBV27 to TRBJ2-6; no reliable D call. Trimming left V 2 bases short and J 3 bases short, with 8 bases between. Per the germline V gene, CDR1 is MNHEY and CDR2 is SMNVEV (reference sequence). The CDR3 is 15 residues long. CDR3 sequence reads: CASSLEVGGANVLTF. In nucleotides, the CDR3 is TGTGCCAGCAGTTTAGAGGTGGGTGGGGCCAACGTCCTGACTTTC.

This chain joins TRBV12-3 or TRBV12-4 and TRBJ1-1; D not certain. With 5 bases removed from V and 6 bases from J, the gap between germline ends came to 13 bases. This CDR3 has 13 amino acids. The CDR3 region has the DNA TGTGCCAGCAGTACCCATCACCCATCTGAAGCTTTCTTT. It codes for CASSTHHPSEAFF.

This clonotype came up many times. The chain recombines TRBV29-1 with TRBJ1-5, with D perhaps matching TRBD1 (5 bases). The CDR3 consists of 12 residues. V gave up 7 bases and J gave up 2 bases, with 9 bases separating them. CDR1 SQVTM and CDR2 ANQGSEA come from the germline V gene. For the CDR3, the DNA is TGCAGCGGAGGGGACGGCAATCAGCCCCAGCATTTT. This codes for CSGGDGNQPQHF. The full variable domain, rest sourced from reference TRBV29-1 and TRBJ1-5, is SAVISQKPSRDICQRGTSLTIQCQVDSQVTMMFWYRQQPGQSLTLIATANQGSEATYESGFVIDKFPISRPNLTFSTLTVSNMSPEDSSIYLCSGGDGNQPQHFGDGTRLSIL.

Here the CDR3 reads CASSPRSRGETQYF. CDR3 coding DNA: TGTGCCAGCAGTCCCCGATCTAGGGGGGAGACCCAGTACTTC. The J gene is TRBJ2-5, the V gene TRBV12-3 or TRBV12-4; perhaps TRBD1 as D (6 bases). Between the trimmed V and J ends, which lost 5 bases and 5 bases, there was a span of 15 bases. This CDR3 comprises 14 residues.

This clonotype was seen only a few times. V and J are TRBV6-5 and TRBJ1-5; a weak D match, TRBD1 (6 bases). Per the germline V gene, CDR1 is MNHEY and CDR2 is SVGAGI. The ends were cut back, 8 bases at V and 6 bases at J, with 14 bases in the middle. The CDR3 length is 13 residues. The CDR3 sequence: CASRAQGSQPQHF. The CDR3 coding sequence is TGTGCCAGCCGGGCGCAGGGGAGTCAGCCCCAGCATTTT.

This clonotype was counted only a few times. The V and J genes are TRBV15 and TRBJ1-4; a weak D match, TRBD1 (5 bases). Trimming cost V 2 bases and J 7 bases, with 14 bases left between them. CDR3 length: 15 amino acids. In germline, CDR1 is LNHNV, CDR2 YYDKDF (reference sequence). For the CDR3, the DNA is TGTGCCACCAGCAGACTCGCCCGGAGGGGTGAAAAACTGTTTTTT. This translates into CATSRLARRGEKLFF.

In its sample, this clonotype was seen once. Lacking the conserved final phenylalanine or tryptophan, this CDR3 likely reflects a read error. The rearrangement joins TRBV7-2 to TRBJ2-2; TRBD2 agrees at 11 bases. This CDR3 comprises 17 residues. Germline-derived CDR1 and CDR2 are SGHTA and FQGNSA. Unmatched junction bases numbered 9, after V lost 5 bases and J lost 4 bases. CDR3 amino acids: CASSPRGLAGGTGELFL. CDR3 in DNA: TGTGCCAGCAGCCCAAGGGGTCTAGCGGGGGGCACCGGGGAGCTGTTTTTG.

In this sample, this clonotype turned up once. CDR3 coding DNA: TGTGCCACCAGCATATGGACAGGGTCTGAGTATGGCTACACCTTC. This codes for CATSIWTGSEYGYTF. The V and J genes are TRBV15 and TRBJ1-2; TRBD1 matches at 8 bases. The CDR3 is 15 amino acids. Germline V CDR1 and CDR2: LNHNV, YYDKDF (reference sequence). With 4 bases clipped from V and 5 bases from J, the junction kept 9 bases outside the gene matches.

The chain uses TRBV19 and TRBJ1-5; 9 positions match TRBD1. The germline V gene has CDR1 LNHDA and CDR2 SQIVND (reference sequence). Trimming removed 6 bases from V and 12 bases from J; junction bases left unmatched: 15. The CDR3 contains 15 residues. The CDR3 region has the DNA TGTGCCAGTAGAACGACCGGGACAGGGTACGGACACCAGCATTTT. As protein: CASRTTGTGYGHQHF. Together with reference TRBV19 and TRBJ1-5, the CDR3 gives the full variable domain: DGGITQSPKYLFRKEGQNVTLSCEQNLNHDAMYWYRQDPGQGLRLIYYSQIVNDFQKGDIAEGYSVSREKKESFPLTVTSAQKNPTAFYLCASRTTGTGYGHQHFGDGTRLSIL.

CDR3 in amino acids: CASSSRGVGGTDTQYF. In DNA, the CDR3 is TGTGCCAGCAGTTCCAGGGGAGTGGGAGGCACAGATACGCAGTATTTT. The J gene is TRBJ2-3, the V gene TRBV6-5; possible D gene TRBD1, 6 bases. The CDR3 spans 16 residues. V dropped 4 bases and J dropped 1 base, with 15 bases sitting between them. Germline V CDR1 and CDR2: MNHEY, SVGAGI.

The rearrangement joins TRBV2 to TRBJ1-1; no clear D. Germline values: CDR1 SNHLY, CDR2 FYNNEI. Between the trimmed V and J ends, which lost 6 bases and 5 bases, there was a span of 16 bases. The CDR3 loop spans 14 amino acids. DNA of the CDR3: TGTGCCAGCAGCTTACTCTGGAGGAGAACTGAAGCTTTCTTT. It specifies CASSLLWRRTEAFF.

V and J are TRBV5-1 and TRBJ2-3; D assignment may be TRBD1 or TRBD2 (6 bases each). The CDR3 consists of 16 residues. The V end was cut by 4 bases, the J end by 1 base, with 16 bases between. Germline CDR1 and CDR2: SGHRS and YFSETQ. CDR3 in amino acids: CASSPGAGGGTDTQYF. The CDR3, as DNA: TGCGCCAGCAGCCCTGGGGCCGGGGGCGGCACAGATACGCAGTATTTT.

This clonotype was observed a handful of times. The J gene is TRBJ1-5, the V gene TRBV20-1; perhaps TRBD1 as D (5 bases). Deletions cut 6 bases from V and 7 bases from J, with 22 bases between. The CDR3 is 15 amino acids. Germline CDR1 reads DFQATT; CDR2 reads SNEGSKA (reference sequence). The CDR3, as DNA: TGCAGTGCAGAACGGGAGGGGACCGCAGGACAGCCCCAGCATTTT. It translates to CSAEREGTAGQPQHF.